These 20 T cell receptor beta chains were all obtained from the same sample, sequenced in a study of cytomegalovirus exposure and HLA in healthy donors. Sequenced by immunoSEQ multiplex PCR; TCRdb stores in-frame clones only, minus some. The profile shows 260,000 or so clones, 90% of them singletons. Sequences were obtained from PBMCs. The receptors were gathered from a woman aged 25 to 39 in good health and CMV-seronegative.

This clone was observed a single time. Other DNA sequences from this sample encode an identical CDR3 as well. J is TRBJ2-1 and V is TRBV20-1; D gene unclear. CDR1 DFQATT and CDR2 SNEGSKA come from the germline V gene (reference sequence). Between the trimmed V and J ends, which lost 3 bases and 6 bases, there was a span of 6 bases. CDR3 length: 11 residues. CDR3 sequence (DNA): TGCAGTGCTAGGCCAGGCAATGAGCAGTTCTTC. Residues: CSARPGNEQFF.

This clone was recorded only once. Other nucleotide sequences from this sample produce the same CDR3. The gene calls are TRBV27 and TRBJ1-5; D is unclear. V was cut by 5 bases and J by 0 bases, with 8 bases left in between. This CDR3 is 14 amino acids long. The germline gives CDR1 MNHEY, CDR2 SMNVEV (reference sequence). CDR3 DNA: TGTGCCAGCAGTCCGGGGTATAGCAATCAGCCCCAGCATTTT. This sequence encodes CASSPGYSNQPQHF.

The chain recombines TRBV2 with TRBJ2-2, with 8 bases lining up with TRBD1. The CDR3 has 15 residues. Germline V gives CDR1 SNHLY, CDR2 FYNNEI. V was clipped by 4 bases and J by 5 bases; unmatched bases: 6. The CDR3 loop reads CASSAQGATTGELFF. In DNA, the CDR3 is TGTGCCAGCAGTGCTCAGGGGGCTACAACCGGGGAGCTGTTTTTT.

This rearrangement joins TRBV29-1 to TRBJ1-1; D may be TRBD1 (6 bases). Germline V gene sequence: CDR1 SQVTM, CDR2 ANQGSEA. V dropped 2 bases and J dropped 1 base, with 11 bases sitting between them. CDR3 length: 14 amino acids. Written as DNA, the CDR3 is TGCAGCGTTGAAACGGGACACCCGAACACTGAAGCTTTCTTT. Protein: CSVETGHPNTEAFF.

This clone has just one count. The genes are TRBV2 and TRBJ1-1; D is possibly TRBD1 (5 bases). The CDR3 spans 14 residues. The V gene's germline CDR1 is SNHLY and CDR2 FYNNEI. V was cut by 6 bases and J by 1 base, with 12 bases left in between. CDR3 loop: CASRPGFSNTEAFF. CDR3 bases: TGTGCCAGCAGGCCAGGGTTTTCGAACACTGAAGCTTTCTTT.

This chain joins TRBV11-3 and TRBJ1-1; 8 nucleotides agree with TRBD1. This CDR3 has 13 amino acids. The trim removed 5 bases at V and 5 bases at J, leaving 4 bases unmatched. From germline, CDR1 is SGHNT and CDR2 YENEEA. The CDR3 spells CASSPGQATEAFF. The CDR3 DNA is TGTGCCAGCAGCCCGGGACAGGCAACTGAAGCTTTCTTT.

V is TRBV6-1 and J is TRBJ2-7; D unclear. Deletions cut 4 bases from V and 4 bases from J, with 5 bases between. The length of the CDR3 is 11 residues. Germline CDR1 and CDR2: MNHNS and SASEGT. The CDR3 is CASSVQYEQYF. The CDR3 bases are TGTGCCAGCAGTGTTCAGTACGAGCAGTACTTC.

The chain has TRBV28 and TRBJ1-5, with D tentatively TRBD1 (6 bases). Trimming removed 2 bases at V and 1 base at J, with 15 bases between. Germline V gives CDR1 MDHEN, CDR2 SYDVKM. CDR3 length: 17 residues. CDR3: CASSLRFRGLSNQPQHF. The CDR3 DNA reads as TGTGCCAGCAGTTTAAGGTTCAGGGGACTAAGCAATCAGCCCCAGCATTTT.

This chain links TRBV9 with TRBJ2-7; D gene ambiguous. The germline V gene has CDR1 SGDLS and CDR2 YYNGEE. This CDR3 comprises 15 residues. Trimming removed 2 bases at V and 0 bases at J, with 12 bases between. The CDR3 spells CASSVHSDNSYEQYF. CDR3 coding DNA: TGTGCCAGCAGCGTCCACTCAGACAACTCCTACGAGCAGTACTTC.

The chain links TRBV6-1 to TRBJ1-1; no definite D call. This CDR3 contains 12 residues. The V end lost 5 bases, the J end lost 4 bases, and 8 bases lay between the germline ends. Germline CDR1 MNHNS, CDR2 SASEGT. CDR3 DNA sequence: TGTGCCAGCAGTAACAGAGTCACTGAAGCTTTCTTT. It encodes CASSNRVTEAFF.

This chain uses TRBV5-1 with TRBJ1-3; 8 positions agree with TRBD1. Trimming took 6 bases from V and 0 from J; bases not matched to a gene: 8. Looked up from germline, CDR1 is SGHRS and CDR2 is YFSETQ. The CDR3 contains 16 residues. The CDR3 bases are TGCGCCAGCACTTGGGGACAGGCGAGCTCTGGAAACACCATATATTTT. Translating it yields CASTWGQASSGNTIYF.

This clone was detected only once. The V and J genes are TRBV9 and TRBJ2-3; no firm D call. The germline CDR1 and CDR2 sequences are SGDLS and YYNGEE. V was cut by 0 bases and J by 2 bases, with 4 bases left in between. CDR3 size: 13 residues. Here the CDR3 reads CASSVASTDTQYF. CDR3 sequence (DNA): TGTGCCAGCAGCGTAGCGTCCACAGATACGCAGTATTTT.

This sequence joins TRBV6-5 and TRBJ2-1, with 9 bases fitting TRBD2. Germline V CDR1 and CDR2: MNHEY, SVGAGI. Trimming removed 7 bases from V and 3 bases from J; junction bases left unmatched: 7. This CDR3 has 15 amino acids. CDR3 sequence reads: CASKLAGPLYNEQFF. Written as DNA, the CDR3 is TGTGCCAGCAAGCTAGCGGGACCCCTCTACAATGAGCAGTTCTTC.

DNA of the CDR3: TGTGCCAGCAGTAAGACAAACTACGAGCAGTACTTC. Translated, it gives CASSKTNYEQYF. V and J are TRBV28 and TRBJ2-7; D is unclear. The ends were cut back, 5 bases at V and 3 bases at J, with 8 bases in the middle. The CDR3 has 12 amino acids. Per the germline V gene, CDR1 is MDHEN and CDR2 is SYDVKM.

The CDR3 protein is CASSPGDSQLDGYTF. In nucleotides, the CDR3 is TGTGCCAGCAGTCCTGGGGACAGCCAACTTGATGGCTACACCTTC. This chain joins TRBV28 and TRBJ1-2, with 7 positions matching TRBD1. The germline CDR1 and CDR2 sequences are MDHEN and SYDVKM. V trimming: 5 bases; J trimming: 6 bases; junction bases outside the gene matches: 12. CDR3 length: 15 amino acids.

This chain links TRBV10-3 with TRBJ2-5; D remains unclear. Trimming stripped 2 bases from V and 0 bases from J, with 4 bases between. The CDR3 length is 13 residues. Germline lookup yields CDR1 ENHRY and CDR2 SYGVKD. CDR3 in DNA: TGTGCCATCAGTGAGGGGGACCAAGAGACCCAGTACTTC. This translates into CAISEGDQETQYF.

V and J are TRBV19 and TRBJ1-2, with 7 bases that match TRBD1. The V gene end was trimmed by 0 bases and the J gene end by 1 base; junction bases not matched to a gene: 17. The CDR3 covers 20 residues. Per germline, CDR1 LNHDA and CDR2 SQIVND (reference sequence). DNA of the CDR3: TGTGCCAGTAGTATAGATTCGACAGGGATCTTTACAGACTTTAACTATGGCTACACCTTC. Protein: CASSIDSTGIFTDFNYGYTF. Drawing the rest from reference TRBV19 and TRBJ1-2, the complete variable domain is DGGITQSPKYLFRKEGQNVTLSCEQNLNHDAMYWYRQDPGQGLRLIYYSQIVNDFQKGDIAEGYSVSREKKESFPLTVTSAQKNPTAFYLCASSIDSTGIFTDFNYGYTFGSGTRLTVV.

J is TRBJ1-5 and V is TRBV4-3; D not certain. Germline-derived CDR1 and CDR2 are LGHNA and YSLEER. V shed 10 bases and J shed 3 bases, with 16 bases lying between them. The CDR3 consists of 14 residues. The CDR3 nucleotides read TGCGCCACCACCGGACGATCCCTCAATCAGCCCCAGCATTTT. Amino acid sequence: CATTGRSLNQPQHF.

The genes are TRBV7-3 and TRBJ2-7; TRBD1 aligns across 10 bases. With 2 bases clipped from V and 5 bases from J, the junction kept 6 bases outside the gene matches. Germline CDR1 and CDR2: SGHTA and FQGTGA. The CDR3 is 15 residues long. CDR3 nucleotide sequence: TGTGCCAGCAGCTTAGGCGGGACAGGGGTCCACGAGCAGTACTTC. Translation: CASSLGGTGVHEQYF.

The rearrangement joins TRBV5-1 to TRBJ2-3; either TRBD1 or TRBD2 may fit D (6 bases each). The length of the CDR3 is 16 residues. Germline CDR1 SGHRS, CDR2 YFSETQ. Trimming removed 0 bases at V and 0 bases at J, with 11 bases between. CDR3 DNA: TGCGCCAGCAGCTTGGCGAGGGGGGTCAGCACAGATACGCAGTATTTT. It encodes CASSLARGVSTDTQYF.